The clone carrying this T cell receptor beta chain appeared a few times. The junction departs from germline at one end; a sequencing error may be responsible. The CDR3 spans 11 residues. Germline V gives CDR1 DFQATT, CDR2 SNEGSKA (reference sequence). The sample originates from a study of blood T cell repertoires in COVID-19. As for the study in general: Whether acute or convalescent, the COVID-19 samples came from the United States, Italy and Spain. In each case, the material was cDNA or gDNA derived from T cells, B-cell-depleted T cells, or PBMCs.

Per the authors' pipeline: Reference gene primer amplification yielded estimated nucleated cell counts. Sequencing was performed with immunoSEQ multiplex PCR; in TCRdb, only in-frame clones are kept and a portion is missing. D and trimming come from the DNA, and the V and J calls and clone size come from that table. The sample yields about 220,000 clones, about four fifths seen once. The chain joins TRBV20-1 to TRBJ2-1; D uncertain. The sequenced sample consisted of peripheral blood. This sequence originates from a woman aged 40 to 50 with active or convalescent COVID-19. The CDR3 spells CSAGASTLLLF. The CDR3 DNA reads TGCAGTGCTGGAGCCTCGACACTCCTGCTCTTC.